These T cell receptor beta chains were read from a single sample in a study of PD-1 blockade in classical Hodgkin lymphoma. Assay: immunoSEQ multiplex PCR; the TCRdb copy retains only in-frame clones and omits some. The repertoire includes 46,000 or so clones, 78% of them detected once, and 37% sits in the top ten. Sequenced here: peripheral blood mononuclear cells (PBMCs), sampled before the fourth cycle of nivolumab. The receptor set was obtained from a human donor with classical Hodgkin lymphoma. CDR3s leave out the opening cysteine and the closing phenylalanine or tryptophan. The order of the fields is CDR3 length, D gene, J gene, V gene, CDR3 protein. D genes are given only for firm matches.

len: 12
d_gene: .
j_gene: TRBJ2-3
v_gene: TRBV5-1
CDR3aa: ASSLGDTTDTQY

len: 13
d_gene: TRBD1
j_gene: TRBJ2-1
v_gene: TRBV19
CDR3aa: ASNPGTGASNEQF

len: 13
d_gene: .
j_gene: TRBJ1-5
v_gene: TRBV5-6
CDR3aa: ASSRTGHSNQPQH

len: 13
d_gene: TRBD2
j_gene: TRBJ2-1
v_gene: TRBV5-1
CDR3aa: ASSSISGGRNEQF

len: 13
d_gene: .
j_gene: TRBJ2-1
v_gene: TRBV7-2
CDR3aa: ASSLGGTSYNEQF

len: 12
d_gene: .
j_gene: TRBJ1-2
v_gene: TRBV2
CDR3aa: AGTHRGTGGGYT

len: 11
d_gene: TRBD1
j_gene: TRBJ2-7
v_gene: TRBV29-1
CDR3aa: SVGTGDPYEQY

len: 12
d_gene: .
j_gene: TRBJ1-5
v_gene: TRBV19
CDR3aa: ASSILDSNQPQH

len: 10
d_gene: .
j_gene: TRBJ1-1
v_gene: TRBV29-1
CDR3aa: SAAGSNTEAF

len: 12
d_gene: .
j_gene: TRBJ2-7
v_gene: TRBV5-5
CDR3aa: ASSLVRVDNEQY

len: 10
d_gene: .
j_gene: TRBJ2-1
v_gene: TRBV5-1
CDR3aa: ASSSGDNEQF

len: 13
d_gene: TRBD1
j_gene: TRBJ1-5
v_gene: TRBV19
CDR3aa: ASSRGQGDNQPQH

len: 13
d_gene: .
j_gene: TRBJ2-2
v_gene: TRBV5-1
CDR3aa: ASSLGRFQTGELF

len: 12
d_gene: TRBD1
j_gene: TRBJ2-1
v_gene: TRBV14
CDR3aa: ASSQNHDRGEQF

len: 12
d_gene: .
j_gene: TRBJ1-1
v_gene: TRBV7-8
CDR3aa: ASSGVTGYTEAF

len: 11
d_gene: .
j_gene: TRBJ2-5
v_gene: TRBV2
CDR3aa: ASSERRQETQY

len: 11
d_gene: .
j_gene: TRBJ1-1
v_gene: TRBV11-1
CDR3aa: ASSQGQFLEAF

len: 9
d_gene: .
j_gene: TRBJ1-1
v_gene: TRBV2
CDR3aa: AVFRTAEAF

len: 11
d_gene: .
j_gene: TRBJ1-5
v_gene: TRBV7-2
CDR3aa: ASSLAGDQPQH

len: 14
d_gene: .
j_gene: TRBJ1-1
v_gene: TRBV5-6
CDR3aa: ASSLSLGAGVTEAF

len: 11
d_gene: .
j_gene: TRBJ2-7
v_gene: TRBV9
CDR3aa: ASSVAAGGEQY

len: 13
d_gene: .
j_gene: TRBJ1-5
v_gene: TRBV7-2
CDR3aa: ASSLAGRGGQPQH